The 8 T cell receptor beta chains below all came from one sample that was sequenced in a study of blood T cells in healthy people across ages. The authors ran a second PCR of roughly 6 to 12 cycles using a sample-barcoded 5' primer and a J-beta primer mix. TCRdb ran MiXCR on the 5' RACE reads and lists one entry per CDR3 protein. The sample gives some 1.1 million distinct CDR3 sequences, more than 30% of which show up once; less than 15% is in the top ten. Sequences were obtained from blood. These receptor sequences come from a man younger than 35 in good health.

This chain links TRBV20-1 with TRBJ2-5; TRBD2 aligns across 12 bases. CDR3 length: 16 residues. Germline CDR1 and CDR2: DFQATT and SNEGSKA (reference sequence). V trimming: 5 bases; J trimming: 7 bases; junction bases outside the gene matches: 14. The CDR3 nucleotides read TGCAGTGCTCCGTATCGGCTAGCGGGGGGGCGAGGGACCCAGTACTTC. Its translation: CSAPYRLAGGRGTQYF.

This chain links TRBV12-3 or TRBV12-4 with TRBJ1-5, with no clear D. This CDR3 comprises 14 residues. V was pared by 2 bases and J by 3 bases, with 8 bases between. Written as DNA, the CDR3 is TGTGCCAGCAGTTTAAAACAGCCCAATCAGCCCCAGCATTTT. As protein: CASSLKQPNQPQHF.

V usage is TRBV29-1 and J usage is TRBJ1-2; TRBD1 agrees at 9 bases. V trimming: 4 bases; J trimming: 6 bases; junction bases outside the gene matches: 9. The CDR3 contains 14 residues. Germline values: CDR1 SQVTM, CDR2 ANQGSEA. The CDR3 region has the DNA TGCAGCGTTGCCCCTACAGGGGGCAGAGATGGCTACACCTTC. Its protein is CSVAPTGGRDGYTF.

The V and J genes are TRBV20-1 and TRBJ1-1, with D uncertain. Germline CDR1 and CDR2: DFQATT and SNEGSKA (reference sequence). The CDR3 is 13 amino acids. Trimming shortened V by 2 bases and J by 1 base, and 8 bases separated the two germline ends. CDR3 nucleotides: TGCAGTGCTAGATTGTTAAGGAACACTGAAGCTTTCTTT. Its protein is CSARLLRNTEAFF.

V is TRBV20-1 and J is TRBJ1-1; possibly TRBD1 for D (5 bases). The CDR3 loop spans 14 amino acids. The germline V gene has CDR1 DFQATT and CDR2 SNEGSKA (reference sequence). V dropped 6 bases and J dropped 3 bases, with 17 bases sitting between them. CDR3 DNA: TGCAGTGCCGGAGGGACCTTTAAGGACACTGAAGCTTTCTTT. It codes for CSAGGTFKDTEAFF.

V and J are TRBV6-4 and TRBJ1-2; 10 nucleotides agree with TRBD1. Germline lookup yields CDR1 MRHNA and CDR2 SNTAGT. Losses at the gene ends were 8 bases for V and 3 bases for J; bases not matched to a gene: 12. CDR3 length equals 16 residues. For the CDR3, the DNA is TGTGCCAGCTTGGTAGACAGGGGGCGATTTGACTATGGCTACACCTTC. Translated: CASLVDRGRFDYGYTF.

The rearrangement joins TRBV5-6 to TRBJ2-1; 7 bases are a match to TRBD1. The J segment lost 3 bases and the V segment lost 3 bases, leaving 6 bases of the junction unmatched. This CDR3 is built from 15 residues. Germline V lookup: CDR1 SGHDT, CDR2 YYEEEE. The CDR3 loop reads CASSSRDRDYNEQFF. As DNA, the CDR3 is TGTGCCAGCAGCTCCCGGGACAGAGACTACAATGAGCAGTTCTTC.

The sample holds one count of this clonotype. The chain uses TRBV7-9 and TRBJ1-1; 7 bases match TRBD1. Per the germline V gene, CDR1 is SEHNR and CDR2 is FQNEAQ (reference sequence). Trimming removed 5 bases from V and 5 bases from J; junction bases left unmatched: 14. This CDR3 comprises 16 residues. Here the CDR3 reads CASSPTNNRGETEAFF. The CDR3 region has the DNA TGTGCCAGCAGCCCCACTAACAACAGGGGAGAAACTGAAGCTTTCTTT.